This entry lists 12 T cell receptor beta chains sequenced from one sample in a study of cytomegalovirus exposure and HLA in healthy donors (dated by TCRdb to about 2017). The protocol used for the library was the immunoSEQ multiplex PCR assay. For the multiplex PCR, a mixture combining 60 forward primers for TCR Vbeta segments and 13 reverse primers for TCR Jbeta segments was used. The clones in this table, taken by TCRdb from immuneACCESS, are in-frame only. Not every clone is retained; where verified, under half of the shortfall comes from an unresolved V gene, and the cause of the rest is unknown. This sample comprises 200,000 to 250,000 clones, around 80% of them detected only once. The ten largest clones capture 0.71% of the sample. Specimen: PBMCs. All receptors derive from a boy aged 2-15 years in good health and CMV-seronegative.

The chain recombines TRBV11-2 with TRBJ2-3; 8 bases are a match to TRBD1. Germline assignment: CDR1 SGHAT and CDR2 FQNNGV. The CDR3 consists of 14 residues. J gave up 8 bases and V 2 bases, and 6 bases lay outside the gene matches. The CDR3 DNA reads TGTGCCAGCAGCTTACCCCAGGGGGCGGGTACGCAGTATTTT. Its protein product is CASSLPQGAGTQYF.

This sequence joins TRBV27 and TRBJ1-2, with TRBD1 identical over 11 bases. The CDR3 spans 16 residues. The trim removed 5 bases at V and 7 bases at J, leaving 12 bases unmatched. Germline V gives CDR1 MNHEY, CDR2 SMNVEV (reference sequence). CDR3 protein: CASSPTRTGGAGGYTF. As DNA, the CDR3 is TGTGCCAGCAGTCCAACCCGGACAGGGGGCGCGGGTGGCTACACCTTC.

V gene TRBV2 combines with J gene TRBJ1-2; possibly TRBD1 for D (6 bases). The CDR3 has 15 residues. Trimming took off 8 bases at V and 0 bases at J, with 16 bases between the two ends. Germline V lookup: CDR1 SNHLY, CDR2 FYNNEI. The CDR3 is CASGGRGSPNYGYTF. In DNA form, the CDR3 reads TGTGCCAGCGGGGGGCGGGGGTCCCCTAACTATGGCTACACCTTC. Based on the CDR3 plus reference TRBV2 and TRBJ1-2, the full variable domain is EPEVTQTPSHQVTQMGQEVILRCVPISNHLYFYWYRQILGQKVEFLVSFYNNEISEKSEIFDDQFSVERPDGSNFTLKIRSTKLEDSAMYFCASGGRGSPNYGYTFGSGTRLTVV.

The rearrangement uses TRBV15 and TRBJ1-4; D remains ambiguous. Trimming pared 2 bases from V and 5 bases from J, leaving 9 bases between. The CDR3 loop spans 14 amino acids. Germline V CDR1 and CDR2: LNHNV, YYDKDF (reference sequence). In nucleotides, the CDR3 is TGTGCCACCAGCAGACCGGGGAGCAATGAAAAACTGTTTTTT. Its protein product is CATSRPGSNEKLFF.

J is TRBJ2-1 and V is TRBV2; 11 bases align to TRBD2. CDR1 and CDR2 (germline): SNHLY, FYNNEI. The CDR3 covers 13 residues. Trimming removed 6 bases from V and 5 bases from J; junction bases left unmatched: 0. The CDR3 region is CASRGLADNEQFF. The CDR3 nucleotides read TGTGCCAGCAGGGGACTAGCGGACAATGAGCAGTTCTTC.

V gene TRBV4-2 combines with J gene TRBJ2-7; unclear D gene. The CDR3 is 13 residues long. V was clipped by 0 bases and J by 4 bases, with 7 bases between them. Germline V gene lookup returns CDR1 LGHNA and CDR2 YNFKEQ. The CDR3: CASSQETRYEQYF. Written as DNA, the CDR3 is TGTGCCAGCAGCCAAGAAACCAGGTACGAGCAGTACTTC.

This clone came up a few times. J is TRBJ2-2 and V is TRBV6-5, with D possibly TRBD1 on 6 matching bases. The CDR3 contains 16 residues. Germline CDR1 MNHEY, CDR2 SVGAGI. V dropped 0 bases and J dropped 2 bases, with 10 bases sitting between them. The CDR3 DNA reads TGTGCCAGCAGTTACTCGGTTGGGACAAACACCGGGGAGCTGTTTTTT. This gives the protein CASSYSVGTNTGELFF.

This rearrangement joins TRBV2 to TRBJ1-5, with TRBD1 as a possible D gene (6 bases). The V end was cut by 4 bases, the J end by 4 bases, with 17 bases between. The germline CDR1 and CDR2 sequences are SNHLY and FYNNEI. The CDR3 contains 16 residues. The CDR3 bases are TGTGCCAGCAGTGCCCGGACAGCTCAGATAAATCAGCCCCAGCATTTT. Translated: CASSARTAQINQPQHF.

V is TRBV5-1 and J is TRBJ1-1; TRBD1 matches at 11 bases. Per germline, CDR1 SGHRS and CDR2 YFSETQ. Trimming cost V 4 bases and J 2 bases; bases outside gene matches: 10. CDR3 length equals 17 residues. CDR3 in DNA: TGCGCCAGCAGCCCCCGGGGACAGGGGGAGACCAACACTGAAGCTTTCTTT. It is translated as CASSPRGQGETNTEAFF.

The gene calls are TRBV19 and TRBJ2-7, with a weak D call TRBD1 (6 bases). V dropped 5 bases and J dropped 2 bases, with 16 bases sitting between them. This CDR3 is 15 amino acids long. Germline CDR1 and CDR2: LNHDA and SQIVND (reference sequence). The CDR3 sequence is CASSPRDITPYEQYF. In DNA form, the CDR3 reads TGTGCCAGTAGTCCCCGGGACATCACTCCCTACGAGCAGTACTTC. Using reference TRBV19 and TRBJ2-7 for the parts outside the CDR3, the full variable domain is DGGITQSPKYLFRKEGQNVTLSCEQNLNHDAMYWYRQDPGQGLRLIYYSQIVNDFQKGDIAEGYSVSREKKESFPLTVTSAQKNPTAFYLCASSPRDITPYEQYFGPGTRLTVT.

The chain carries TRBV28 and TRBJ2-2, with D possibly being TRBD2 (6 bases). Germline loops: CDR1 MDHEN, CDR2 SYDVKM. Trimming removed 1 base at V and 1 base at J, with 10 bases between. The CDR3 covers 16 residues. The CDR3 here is CASSLSARENTGELFF. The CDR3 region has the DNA TGTGCCAGCAGTTTATCGGCGCGGGAGAACACCGGGGAGCTGTTTTTT.

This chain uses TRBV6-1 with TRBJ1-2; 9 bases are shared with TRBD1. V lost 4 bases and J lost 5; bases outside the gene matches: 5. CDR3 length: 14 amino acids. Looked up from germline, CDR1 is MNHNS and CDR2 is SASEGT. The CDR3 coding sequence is TGTGCCAGCAGTGTTACAGGGGGCGGGTATGGCTACACCTTC. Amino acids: CASSVTGGGYGYTF.